This note documents a single T cell receptor beta chain sequence. This entry belongs to a study of cytomegalovirus exposure and HLA in healthy donors. Germline-derived CDR1 and CDR2 are LNHDA and SQIVND (reference sequence). The CDR3 contains 15 residues. V was cut by 3 bases and J by 1 base, with 10 bases left in between. TCRdb keeps only in-frame clones here, not all; method: immunoSEQ multiplex PCR. The data contain about 70,000 clones, 80% to 95% of them singletons. The sample taken for sequencing was PBMCs. This chain connects TRBV19 to TRBJ1-5; perhaps TRBD1 as D (6 bases). The receptor was isolated from a man aged 18 to 29 in good health and CMV-seropositive. As DNA, the CDR3 is TGTGCCAGTAGTATTCGAGGGGGAAGCAATCAGCCCCAGCATTTT. It encodes CASSIRGGSNQPQHF.